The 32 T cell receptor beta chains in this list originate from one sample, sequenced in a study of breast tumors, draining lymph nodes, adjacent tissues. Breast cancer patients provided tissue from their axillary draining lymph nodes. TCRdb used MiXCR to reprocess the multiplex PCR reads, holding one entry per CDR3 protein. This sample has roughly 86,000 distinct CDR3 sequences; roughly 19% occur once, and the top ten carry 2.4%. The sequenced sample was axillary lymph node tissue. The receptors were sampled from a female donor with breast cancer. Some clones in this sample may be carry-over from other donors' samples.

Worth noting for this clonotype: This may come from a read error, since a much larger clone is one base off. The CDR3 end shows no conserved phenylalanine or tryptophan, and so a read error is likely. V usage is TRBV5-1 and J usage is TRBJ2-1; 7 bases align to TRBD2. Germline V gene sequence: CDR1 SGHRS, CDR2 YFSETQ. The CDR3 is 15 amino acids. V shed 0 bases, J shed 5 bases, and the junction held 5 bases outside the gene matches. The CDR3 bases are TGCGCCAGCAGCTTGGTGGGCGGGGGAAACAATGAGCAGTTCTTA. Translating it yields CASSLVGGGNNEQFL.

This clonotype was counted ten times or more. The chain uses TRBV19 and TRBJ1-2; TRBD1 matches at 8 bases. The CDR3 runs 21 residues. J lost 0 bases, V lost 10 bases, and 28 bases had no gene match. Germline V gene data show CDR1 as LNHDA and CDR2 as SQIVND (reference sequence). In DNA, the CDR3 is TGTGCCACCCTAAATAGAAGCTGGAAAAAGGGACAGGCCTCGCCTAACTATGGCTACACCTTC. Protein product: CATLNRSWKKGQASPNYGYTF.

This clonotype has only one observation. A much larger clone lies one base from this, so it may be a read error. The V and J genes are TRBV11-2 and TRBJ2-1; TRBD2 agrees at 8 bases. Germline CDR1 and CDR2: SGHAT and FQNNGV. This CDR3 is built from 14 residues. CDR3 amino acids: CASSLIAGNNEQLF. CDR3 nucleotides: TGTGCCAGCAGCTTAATAGCGGGAAACAATGAGCAGCTCTTC.

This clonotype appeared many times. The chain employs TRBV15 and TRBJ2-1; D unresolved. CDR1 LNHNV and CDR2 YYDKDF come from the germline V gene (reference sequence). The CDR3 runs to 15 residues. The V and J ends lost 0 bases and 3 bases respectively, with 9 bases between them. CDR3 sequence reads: CATSRDRQIYNEQFF. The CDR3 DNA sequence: TGTGCCACCAGCAGAGATCGGCAGATCTACAATGAGCAGTTCTTC.

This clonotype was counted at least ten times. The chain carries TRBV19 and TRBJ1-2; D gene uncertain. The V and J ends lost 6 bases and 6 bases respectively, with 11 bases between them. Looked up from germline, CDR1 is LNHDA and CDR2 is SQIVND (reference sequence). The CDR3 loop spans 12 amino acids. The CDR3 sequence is CASRTEEHGYTF. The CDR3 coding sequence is TGTGCCAGTAGGACCGAAGAGCATGGCTACACCTTC.

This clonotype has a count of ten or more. In DNA form, the CDR3 reads TGCGCCAGCAGCCAAGCGGACAGGGGTAAGCCCCAGCATTTT. This sequence encodes CASSQADRGKPQHF. The chain joins TRBV4-1 to TRBJ1-5, with TRBD1 matching 9 bases. The CDR3 is made up of 14 amino acids. Per the germline V gene, CDR1 is MGHRA and CDR2 is YSYEKL. V lost 1 base, J lost 8 bases, and 3 bases stayed unmatched.

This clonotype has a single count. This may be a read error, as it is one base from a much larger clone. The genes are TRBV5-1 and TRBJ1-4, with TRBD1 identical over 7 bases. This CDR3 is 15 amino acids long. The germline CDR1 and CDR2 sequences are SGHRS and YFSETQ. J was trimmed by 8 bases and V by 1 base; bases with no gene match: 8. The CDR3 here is CASSLRRDSQEKLFF. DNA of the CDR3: TGCGCCAGCAGCTTGCGGCGGGACAGCCAAGAAAAACTGTTTTTT.

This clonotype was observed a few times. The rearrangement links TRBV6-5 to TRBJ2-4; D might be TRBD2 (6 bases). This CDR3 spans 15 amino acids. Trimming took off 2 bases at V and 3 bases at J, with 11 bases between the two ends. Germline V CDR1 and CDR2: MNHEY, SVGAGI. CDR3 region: CASSYSRGGKNIQYF. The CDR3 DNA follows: TGTGCCAGCAGTTACAGTCGGGGAGGCAAAAACATTCAGTACTTC.

The CDR3 region is CASSPSGKNTGELFF. The CDR3 region has the DNA TGTGCCAGCTCACCCAGCGGGAAGAACACCGGGGAGCTGTTTTTT. The chain uses TRBV18 and TRBJ2-2, with 7 bases aligning to TRBD2. CDR1 is KGHSH and CDR2 is LQKENI in the germline V gene. The CDR3 is 15 amino acids. The V and J ends lost 3 bases and 1 base, in that order; junction bases with no gene match: 2.

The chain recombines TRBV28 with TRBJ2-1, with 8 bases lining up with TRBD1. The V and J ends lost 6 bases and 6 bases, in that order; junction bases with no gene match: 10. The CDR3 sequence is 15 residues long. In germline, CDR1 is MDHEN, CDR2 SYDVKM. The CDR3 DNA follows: TGTGCCAGCAGCAATGCAGGGGGCGCGCTCAATGAGCAGTTCTTC. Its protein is CASSNAGGALNEQFF.

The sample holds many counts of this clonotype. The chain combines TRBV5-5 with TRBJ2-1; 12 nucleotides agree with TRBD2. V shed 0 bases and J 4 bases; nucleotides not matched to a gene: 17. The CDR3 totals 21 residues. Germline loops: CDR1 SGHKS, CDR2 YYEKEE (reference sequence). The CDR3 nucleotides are TGTGCCAGCAGCTTGGGACCTAGCGGGAGGGCGTACCTTCCCCGATACAATGAGCAGTTCTTC. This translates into CASSLGPSGRAYLPRYNEQFF.

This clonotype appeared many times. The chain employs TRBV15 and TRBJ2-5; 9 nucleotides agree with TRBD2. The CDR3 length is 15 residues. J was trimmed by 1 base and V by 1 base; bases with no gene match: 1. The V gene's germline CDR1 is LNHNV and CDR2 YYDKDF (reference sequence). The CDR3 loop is CATSRGLAAQETQYF. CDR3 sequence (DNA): TGTGCCACCAGCAGAGGACTAGCGGCCCAAGAGACCCAGTACTTC.

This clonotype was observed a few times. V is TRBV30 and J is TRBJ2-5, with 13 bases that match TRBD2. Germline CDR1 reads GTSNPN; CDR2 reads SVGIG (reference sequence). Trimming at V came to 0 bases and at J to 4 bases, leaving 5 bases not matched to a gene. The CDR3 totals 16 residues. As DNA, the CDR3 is TGTGCCTGGAGTGTAAGGACTAGCGGGAGAGGAGAGACCCAGTACTTC. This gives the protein CAWSVRTSGRGETQYF.

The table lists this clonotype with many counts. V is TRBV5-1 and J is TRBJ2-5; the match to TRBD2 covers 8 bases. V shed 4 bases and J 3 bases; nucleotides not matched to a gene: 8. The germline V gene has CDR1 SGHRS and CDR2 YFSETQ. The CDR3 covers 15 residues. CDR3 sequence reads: CASSRGGGVEETQYF. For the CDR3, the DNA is TGCGCCAGCAGCCGGGGGGGGGGAGTCGAAGAGACCCAGTACTTC.

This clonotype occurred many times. CDR3 DNA: TGCAGTGCCGTGACAGACTCGGAGACCCAGTACTTC. Protein product: CSAVTDSETQYF. V is TRBV20-1 and J is TRBJ2-5; maybe TRBD1 (5 bases). The CDR3 runs 12 residues. The germline CDR1 and CDR2 sequences are DFQATT and SNEGSKA (reference sequence). Trimming removed 6 bases from V and 5 bases from J, with 13 bases in between.

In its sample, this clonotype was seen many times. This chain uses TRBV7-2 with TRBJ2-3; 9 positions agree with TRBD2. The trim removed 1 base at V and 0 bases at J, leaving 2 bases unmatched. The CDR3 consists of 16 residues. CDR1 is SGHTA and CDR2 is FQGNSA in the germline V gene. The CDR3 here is CASSLGLAVSTDTQYF. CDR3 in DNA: TGTGCCAGCAGCTTAGGACTAGCGGTTAGCACAGATACGCAGTATTTT.

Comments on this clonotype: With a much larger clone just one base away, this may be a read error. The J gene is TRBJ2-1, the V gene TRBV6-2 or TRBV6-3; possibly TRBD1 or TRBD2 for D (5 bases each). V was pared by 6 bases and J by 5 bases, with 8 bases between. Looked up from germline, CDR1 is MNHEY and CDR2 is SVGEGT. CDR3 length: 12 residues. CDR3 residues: CASRLGDNEQFF. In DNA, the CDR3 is TGTGCCAGCAGACTAGGGGACAATGAGCAGTTCTTC.

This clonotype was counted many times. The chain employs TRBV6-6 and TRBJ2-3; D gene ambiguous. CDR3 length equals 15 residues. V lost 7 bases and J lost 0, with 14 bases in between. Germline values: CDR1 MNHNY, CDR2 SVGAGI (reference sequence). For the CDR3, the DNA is TGTGCCAGCAAGTCTAGGGCTCAAAGCACAGATACGCAGTATTTT. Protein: CASKSRAQSTDTQYF.

The CDR3 reads CASSFGQGATEAFF. Here the CDR3 DNA reads TGCGCCAGCAGCTTCGGTCAGGGGGCCACTGAAGCTTTCTTT. The chain has TRBV5-1 and TRBJ1-1; 8 bases are shared with TRBD1. The CDR3 is 14 residues long. The trim removed 2 bases at V and 4 bases at J, leaving 4 bases unmatched. CDR1 is SGHRS and CDR2 is YFSETQ in the germline V gene.

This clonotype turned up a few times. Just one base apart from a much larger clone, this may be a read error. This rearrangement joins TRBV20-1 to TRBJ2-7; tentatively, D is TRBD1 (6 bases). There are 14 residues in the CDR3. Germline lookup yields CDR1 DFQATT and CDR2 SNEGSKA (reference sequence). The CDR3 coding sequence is TGCAGTGCAAACCCGGGACATTTTCCCTACGGGCAGTACTTC. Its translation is CSANPGHFPYGQYF.

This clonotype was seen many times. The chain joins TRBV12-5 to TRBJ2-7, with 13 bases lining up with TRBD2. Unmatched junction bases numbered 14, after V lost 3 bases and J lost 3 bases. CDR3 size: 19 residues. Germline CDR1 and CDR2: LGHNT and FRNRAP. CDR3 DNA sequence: TGTGCTAGTGGTTTCTCTCGCGGACTAGCGGGGGACGAGTTCTACGAGCAGTACTTC. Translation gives CASGFSRGLAGDEFYEQYF.

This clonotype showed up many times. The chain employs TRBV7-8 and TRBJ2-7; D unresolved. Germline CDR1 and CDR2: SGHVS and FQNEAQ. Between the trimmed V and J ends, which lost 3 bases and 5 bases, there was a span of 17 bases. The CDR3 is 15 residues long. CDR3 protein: CASSFSGSPSHEQYF. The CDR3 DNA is TGTGCCAGCAGCTTTTCTGGGTCGCCTTCACACGAGCAGTACTTC.

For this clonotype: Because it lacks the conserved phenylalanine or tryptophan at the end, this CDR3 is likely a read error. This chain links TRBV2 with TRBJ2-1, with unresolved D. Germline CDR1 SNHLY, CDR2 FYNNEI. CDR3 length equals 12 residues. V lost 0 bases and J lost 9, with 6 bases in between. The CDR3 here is CASSEAAREQFL. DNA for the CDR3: TGTGCCAGCAGTGAAGCGGCGCGTGAGCAGTTCCTC.

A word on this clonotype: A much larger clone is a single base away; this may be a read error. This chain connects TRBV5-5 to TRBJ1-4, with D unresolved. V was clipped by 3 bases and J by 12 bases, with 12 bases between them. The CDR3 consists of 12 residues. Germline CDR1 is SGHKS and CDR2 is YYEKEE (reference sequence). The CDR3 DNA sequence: TGTGCCAGCAGCTACCTTGGAGAAGAACTGTTTTTT. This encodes CASSYLGEELFF.

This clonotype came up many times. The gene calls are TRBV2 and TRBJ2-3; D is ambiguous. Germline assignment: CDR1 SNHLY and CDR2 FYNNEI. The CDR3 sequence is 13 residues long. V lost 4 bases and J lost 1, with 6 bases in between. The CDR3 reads CASSAQGTDTQYF. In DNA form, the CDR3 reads TGTGCCAGCAGTGCCCAGGGCACAGATACGCAGTATTTT.

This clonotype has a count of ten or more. This chain's CDR3 is CASRGLEGVSQYF. DNA for the CDR3: TGTGCCAGCAGGGGACTAGAGGGTGTTTCGCAGTATTTT. The chain links TRBV2 to TRBJ2-3; TRBD2 matches 8 bases. The CDR3 consists of 13 residues. Germline loops: CDR1 SNHLY, CDR2 FYNNEI. The trim removed 6 bases at V and 10 bases at J, leaving 9 bases unmatched.

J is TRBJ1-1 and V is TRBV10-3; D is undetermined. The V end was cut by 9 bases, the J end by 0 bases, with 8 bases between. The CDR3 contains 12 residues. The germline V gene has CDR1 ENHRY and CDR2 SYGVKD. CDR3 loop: CAIADMNTEAFF. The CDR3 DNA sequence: TGTGCCATAGCGGATATGAACACTGAAGCTTTCTTT.

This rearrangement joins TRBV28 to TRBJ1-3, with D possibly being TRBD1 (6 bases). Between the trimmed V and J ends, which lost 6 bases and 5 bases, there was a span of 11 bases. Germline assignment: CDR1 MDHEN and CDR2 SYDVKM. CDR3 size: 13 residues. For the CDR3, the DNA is TGTGCCAGCAGGGGGGGCAGTAGAAACACCATATATTTT. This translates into CASRGGSRNTIYF.

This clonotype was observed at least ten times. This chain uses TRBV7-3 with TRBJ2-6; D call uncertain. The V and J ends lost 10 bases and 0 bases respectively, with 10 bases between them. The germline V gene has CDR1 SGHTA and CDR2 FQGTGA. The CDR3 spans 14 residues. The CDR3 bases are TGTGCCACAAAAGAAAGCTCTGGGGCCAACGTCCTGACTTTC. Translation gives CATKESSGANVLTF.

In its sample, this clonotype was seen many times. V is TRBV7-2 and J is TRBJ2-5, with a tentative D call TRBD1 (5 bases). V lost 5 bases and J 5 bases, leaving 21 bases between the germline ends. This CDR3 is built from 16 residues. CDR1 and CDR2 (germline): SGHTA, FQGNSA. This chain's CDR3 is CASSPQLIGVGETQYF. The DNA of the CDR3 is TGTGCCAGCAGCCCGCAGCTTATAGGGGTGGGGGAGACCCAGTACTTC. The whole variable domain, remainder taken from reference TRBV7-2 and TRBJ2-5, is GAGVSQSPSNKVTEKGKDVELRCDPISGHTALYWYRQSLGQGLEFLIYFQGNSAPDKSGLPSDRFSAERTGGSVSTLTIQRTQQEDSAVYLCASSPQLIGVGETQYFGPGTRLLVL.

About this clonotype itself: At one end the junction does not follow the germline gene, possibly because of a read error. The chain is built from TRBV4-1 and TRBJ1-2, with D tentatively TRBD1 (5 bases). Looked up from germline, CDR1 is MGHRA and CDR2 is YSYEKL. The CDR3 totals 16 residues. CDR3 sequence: CASSQEISRANYGYIF. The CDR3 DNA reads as TGCGCCAGCAGCCAAGAGATTAGCAGGGCAAACTATGGCTACATCTTC.

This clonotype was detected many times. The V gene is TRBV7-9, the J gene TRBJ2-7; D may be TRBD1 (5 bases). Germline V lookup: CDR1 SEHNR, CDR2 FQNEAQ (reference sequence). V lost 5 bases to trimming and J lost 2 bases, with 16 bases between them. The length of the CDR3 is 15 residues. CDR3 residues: CASSHETAGPYEQYF. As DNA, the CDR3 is TGTGCCAGCAGCCACGAGACAGCCGGTCCCTACGAGCAGTACTTC.